Following are 14 T cell receptor beta chains from one sample sequenced in a study of T cells in Graves' hyperthyroidism and ophthalmopathy. Amplified TCR beta CDR3 regions came from RNA transcripts. The study used the HTBI primer set for a first-round RT-PCR of the TCR CDR3. TCRdb reprocessed the multiplex PCR reads via MiXCR and lists one record per CDR3 protein. The sample has about 610,000 distinct CDR3 sequences, more than 15% seen once. Sequenced sample: blood. The source is a woman aged 40 to 55 with Graves' ophthalmopathy.

This clonotype has more than one count but fewer than ten. This rearrangement joins TRBV3-1 to TRBJ1-5; 9 nucleotides match TRBD1. The CDR3 is 15 amino acids. The V and J ends lost 1 base and 4 bases, in that order; junction bases with no gene match: 2. Germline-derived CDR1 and CDR2 are LGHDT and YNNKEL (reference sequence). The CDR3 nucleotides are TGTGCCAGCAGCCAAGGACAGGGGGAGAATCAGCCCCAGCATTTT. It is translated as CASSQGQGENQPQHF.

This clonotype showed up just a few times. The chain carries TRBV7-6 and TRBJ2-7, with D perhaps matching TRBD1 or TRBD2 (7 bases each). The CDR3 is 13 amino acids. In germline, CDR1 is SGHVS, CDR2 FNYEAQ. V was trimmed by 5 bases and J by 7 bases, leaving 15 bases between them. The CDR3 DNA reads as TGTGCCAGCAGCCCCAGCAGGGGGGGGGAGCAGTACTTC. Translation gives CASSPSRGGEQYF.

This clonotype was counted ten times or more. In DNA form, the CDR3 reads TGCAGTGCTAGGGTTAGCGGGGGGCTCCCCGTCCTGACTTTC. Encoded protein: CSARVSGGLPVLTF. The rearrangement joins TRBV20-1 to TRBJ2-6; TRBD2 aligns across 10 bases. The V segment lost 3 bases and the J segment 12 bases; nucleotides outside the gene matches: 8. The V gene's germline CDR1 is DFQATT and CDR2 SNEGSKA (reference sequence). The CDR3 runs to 14 residues.

The V gene is TRBV5-1, the J gene TRBJ1-4, with TRBD1 matching over 7 bases. CDR3 size: 15 residues. Germline V gene sequence: CDR1 SGHRS, CDR2 YFSETQ. V gave up 0 bases and J gave up 4 bases; unmatched junction bases: 3. As DNA, the CDR3 is TGCGCCAGCAGCTTGGGACAGGGCTATAATGAAAAACTGTTTTTT. This sequence encodes CASSLGQGYNEKLFF.

At least ten counts were recorded for this clonotype. The chain joins TRBV20-1 to TRBJ2-5; D might be TRBD1 (8 bases). Germline V gene data show CDR1 as DFQATT and CDR2 as SNEGSKA (reference sequence). Trimming removed 4 bases at V and 1 base at J, with 16 bases between. The CDR3 has 15 residues. This CDR3 reads CSATDRERGQETQYF. The CDR3 DNA reads TGCAGTGCTACGGACAGGGAGCGGGGCCAAGAGACCCAGTACTTC.

This clonotype was counted many times. This rearrangement joins TRBV2 to TRBJ2-7; tentative D call: TRBD2 (6 bases). Trimming took off 10 bases at V and 3 bases at J, with 10 bases between the two ends. Germline V gene data show CDR1 as SNHLY and CDR2 as FYNNEI. The CDR3 covers 11 residues. CDR3 DNA: TGTGCCAATGGGGGGAACTACGAGCAGTACTTC. It encodes CANGGNYEQYF.

This clonotype was observed at least ten times. This rearrangement joins TRBV2 to TRBJ2-5, with D maybe TRBD2 (5 bases). Germline V gives CDR1 SNHLY, CDR2 FYNNEI. The CDR3 extends over 15 amino acids. Trimming cost V 4 bases and J 1 base, with 13 bases left between them. The CDR3 here is CASSASRGIQETQYF. CDR3 nucleotides: TGTGCCAGCAGTGCTTCTCGGGGTATCCAAGAGACCCAGTACTTC.

V is TRBV20-1 and J is TRBJ2-5, with 14 bases lining up with TRBD2. Germline values: CDR1 DFQATT, CDR2 SNEGSKA (reference sequence). The V and J ends lost 5 bases and 0 bases, in that order; junction bases with no gene match: 17. The CDR3 is 20 amino acids. CDR3 protein: CSAFPYRLAGGVRYQETQYF. For the CDR3, the DNA is TGCAGTGCTTTTCCCTACCGACTAGCGGGGGGGGTTAGGTACCAAGAGACCCAGTACTTC.

This rearrangement joins TRBV27 to TRBJ2-2; D perhaps matches TRBD2 (6 bases). The CDR3 contains 17 residues. V was clipped by 8 bases and J by 0 bases, with 19 bases between them. Germline-derived CDR1 and CDR2 are MNHEY and SMNVEV (reference sequence). Here the CDR3 reads CASHTTGGNPNTGELFF. In DNA, the CDR3 is TGTGCCAGCCATACCACCGGGGGAAATCCGAACACCGGGGAGCTGTTTTTT.

There are a few counts of this clonotype. A junction boundary mismatches the germline segment, possibly from a read error. Here the CDR3 reads CASSLGGQREMNAEAFF. In nucleotides, the CDR3 is TGCGCCAGCAGCTTGGGGGGACAGCGAGAGATGAACGCTGAAGCTTTCTTT. This rearrangement joins TRBV5-1 to TRBJ1-1; 7 positions match TRBD1. This CDR3 has 17 amino acids. From germline, CDR1 is SGHRS and CDR2 YFSETQ.

V is TRBV20-1 and J is TRBJ2-1; perhaps TRBD1 as D (6 bases). The CDR3 is 13 residues long. Looked up from germline, CDR1 is DFQATT and CDR2 is SNEGSKA (reference sequence). V dropped 1 base and J dropped 9 bases, with 13 bases sitting between them. The CDR3 sequence is CSARGTPDSEQFF. CDR3 nucleotides: TGCAGTGCTAGAGGGACACCGGACAGTGAGCAGTTCTTC.

The rearrangement links TRBV10-3 to TRBJ2-7; D is possibly TRBD1 (6 bases). The CDR3 covers 13 residues. V lost 4 bases to trimming and J lost 1 base, with 8 bases between them. Germline V gene sequence: CDR1 ENHRY, CDR2 SYGVKD. The CDR3 sequence is CAISVGGSYEQYF. In DNA, the CDR3 is TGTGCCATCAGTGTAGGGGGATCCTACGAGCAGTACTTC.

This clonotype was seen a few times. The V call is TRBV5-5, the J call TRBJ2-7, with 9 bases aligning to TRBD1. With V trimmed by 2 bases and J by 1 base, 7 bases remained unmatched. CDR3 length: 16 amino acids. Germline CDR1 is SGHKS and CDR2 is YYEKEE (reference sequence). CDR3 coding DNA: TGTGCCAGCAGCTTAGCCGGGACAGGGAAATCCTACGAGCAGTACTTC. This encodes CASSLAGTGKSYEQYF.

For this clonotype: This may be a read error: a much more frequent sequence differs by one nucleotide. The chain uses TRBV6-1 and TRBJ1-1, with D perhaps TRBD1 (5 bases). The CDR3 runs 14 residues. Germline lookup yields CDR1 MNHNS and CDR2 SASEGT. The CDR3 is CATEEEGRNAEAFF. The CDR3, as DNA: TGTGCCACCGAGGAAGAGGGGAGGAACGCTGAAGCTTTCTTT.